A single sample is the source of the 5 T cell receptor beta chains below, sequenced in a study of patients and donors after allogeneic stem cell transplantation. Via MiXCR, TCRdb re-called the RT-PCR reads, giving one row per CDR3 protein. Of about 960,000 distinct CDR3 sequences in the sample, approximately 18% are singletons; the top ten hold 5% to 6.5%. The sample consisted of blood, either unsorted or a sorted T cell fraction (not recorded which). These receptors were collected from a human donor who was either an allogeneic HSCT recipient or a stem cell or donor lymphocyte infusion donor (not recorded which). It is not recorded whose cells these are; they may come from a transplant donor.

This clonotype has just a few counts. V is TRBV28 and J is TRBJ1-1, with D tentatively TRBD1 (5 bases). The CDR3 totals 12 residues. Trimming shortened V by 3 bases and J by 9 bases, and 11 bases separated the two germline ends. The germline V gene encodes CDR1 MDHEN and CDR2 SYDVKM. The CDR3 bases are TGTGCCAGCAGTTTGATCGGGACGAAAGCTTTCTTT. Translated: CASSLIGTKAFF.

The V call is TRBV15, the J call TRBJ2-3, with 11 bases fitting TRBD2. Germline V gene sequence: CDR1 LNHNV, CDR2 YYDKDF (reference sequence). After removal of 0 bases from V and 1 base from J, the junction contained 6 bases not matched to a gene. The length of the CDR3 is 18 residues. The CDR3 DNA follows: TGTGCCACCAGCAGAGAGGCTAGCGGGAGGACACGCACAGATACGCAGTATTTT. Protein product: CATSREASGRTRTDTQYF.

CDR3 region: CASSSRQGGRGYTF. In DNA form, the CDR3 reads TGTGCCAGCAGTTCTAGGCAGGGGGGCCGTGGCTACACCTTC. The chain employs TRBV12-3 or TRBV12-4 and TRBJ1-2; 7 nucleotides align to TRBD1. CDR3 length equals 14 residues. V dropped 4 bases and J dropped 7; count of bases not matched to a gene: 9.

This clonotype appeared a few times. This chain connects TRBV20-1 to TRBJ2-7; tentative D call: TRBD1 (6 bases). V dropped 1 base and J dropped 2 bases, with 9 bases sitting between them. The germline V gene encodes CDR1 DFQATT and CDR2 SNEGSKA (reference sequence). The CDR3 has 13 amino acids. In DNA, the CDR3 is TGCAGTGCTAGAGGCAGGGGCCCCTACGAGCAGTACTTC. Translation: CSARGRGPYEQYF.

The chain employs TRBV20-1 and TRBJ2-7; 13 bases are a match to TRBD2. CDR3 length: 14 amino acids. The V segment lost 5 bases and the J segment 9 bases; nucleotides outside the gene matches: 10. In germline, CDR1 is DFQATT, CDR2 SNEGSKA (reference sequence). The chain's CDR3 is CSAPGTSGAGGQYF. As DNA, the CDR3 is TGCAGTGCTCCCGGGACTAGCGGGGCGGGAGGGCAGTACTTC.